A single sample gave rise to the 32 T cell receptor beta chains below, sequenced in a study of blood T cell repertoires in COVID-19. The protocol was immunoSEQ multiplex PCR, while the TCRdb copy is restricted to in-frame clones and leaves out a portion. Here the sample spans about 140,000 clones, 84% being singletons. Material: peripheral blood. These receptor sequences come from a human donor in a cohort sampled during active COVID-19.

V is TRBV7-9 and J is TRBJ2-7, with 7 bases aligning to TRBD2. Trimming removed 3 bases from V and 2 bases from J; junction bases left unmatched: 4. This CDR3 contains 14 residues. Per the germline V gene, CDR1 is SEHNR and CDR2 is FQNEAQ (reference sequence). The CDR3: CASSLGGITYEQYF. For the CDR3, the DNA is TGTGCCAGCAGCTTGGGAGGGATCACCTACGAGCAGTACTTC.

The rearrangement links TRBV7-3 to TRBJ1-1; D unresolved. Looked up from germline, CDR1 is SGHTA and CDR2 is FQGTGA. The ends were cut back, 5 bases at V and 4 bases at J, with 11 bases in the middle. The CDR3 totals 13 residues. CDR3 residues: CASSMGESTEAFF. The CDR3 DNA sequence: TGTGCCAGCAGCATGGGAGAGAGCACTGAAGCTTTCTTT.

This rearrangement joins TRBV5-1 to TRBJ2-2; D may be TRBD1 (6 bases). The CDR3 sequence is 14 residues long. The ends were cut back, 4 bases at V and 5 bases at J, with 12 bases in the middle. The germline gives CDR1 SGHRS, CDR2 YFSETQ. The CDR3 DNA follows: TGCGCCAGCAGCACCAACGGACAGACCGGGGAGCTGTTTTTT. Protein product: CASSTNGQTGELFF.

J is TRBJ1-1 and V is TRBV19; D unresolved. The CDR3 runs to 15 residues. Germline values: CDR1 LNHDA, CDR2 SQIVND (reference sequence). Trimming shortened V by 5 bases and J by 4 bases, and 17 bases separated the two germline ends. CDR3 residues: CASSPLLQVFTEAFF. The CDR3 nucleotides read TGTGCCAGTAGTCCTCTTCTTCAGGTTTTCACTGAAGCTTTCTTT.

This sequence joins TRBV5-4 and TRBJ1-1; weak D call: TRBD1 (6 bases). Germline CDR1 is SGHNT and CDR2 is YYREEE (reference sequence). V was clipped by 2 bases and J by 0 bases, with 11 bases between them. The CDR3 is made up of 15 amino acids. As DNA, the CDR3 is TGTGCCAGCAGCTTCGGGGGGCCGGTGAACACTGAAGCTTTCTTT. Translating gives CASSFGGPVNTEAFF.

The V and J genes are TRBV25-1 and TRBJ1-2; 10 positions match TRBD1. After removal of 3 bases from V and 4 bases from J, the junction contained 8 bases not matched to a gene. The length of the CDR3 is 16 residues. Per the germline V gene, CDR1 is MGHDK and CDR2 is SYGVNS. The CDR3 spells CASSDPGTGASYGYTF. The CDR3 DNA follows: TGTGCCAGCAGTGATCCCGGGACAGGGGCGAGCTATGGCTACACCTTC.

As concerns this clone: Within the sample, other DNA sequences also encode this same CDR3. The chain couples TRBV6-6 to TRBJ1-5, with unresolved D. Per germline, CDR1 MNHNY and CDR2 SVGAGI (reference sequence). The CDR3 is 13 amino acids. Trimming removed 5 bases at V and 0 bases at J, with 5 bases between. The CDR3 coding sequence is TGTGCCAGCAGTCCAGGTAGCAATCAGCCCCAGCATTTT. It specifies CASSPGSNQPQHF.

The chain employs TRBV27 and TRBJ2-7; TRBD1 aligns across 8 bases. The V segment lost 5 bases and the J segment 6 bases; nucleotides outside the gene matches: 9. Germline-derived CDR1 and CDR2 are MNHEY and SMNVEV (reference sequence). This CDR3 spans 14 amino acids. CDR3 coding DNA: TGTGCCAGCAGTGACCAACGGACAGGGACCGAGCAGTACTTC. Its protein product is CASSDQRTGTEQYF.

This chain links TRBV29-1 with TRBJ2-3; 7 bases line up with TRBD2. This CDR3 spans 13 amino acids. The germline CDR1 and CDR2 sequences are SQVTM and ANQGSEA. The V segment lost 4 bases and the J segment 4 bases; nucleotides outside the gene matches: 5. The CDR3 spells CSVGLAGADTQYF. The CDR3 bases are TGCAGCGTTGGACTAGCTGGGGCAGATACGCAGTATTTT.

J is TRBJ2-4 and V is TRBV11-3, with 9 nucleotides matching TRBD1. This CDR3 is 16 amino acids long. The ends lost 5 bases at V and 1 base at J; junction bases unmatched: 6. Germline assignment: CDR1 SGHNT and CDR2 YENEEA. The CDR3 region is CASSPGQGFAKNIQYF. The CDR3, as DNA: TGTGCCAGCAGCCCCGGACAGGGGTTTGCCAAAAACATTCAGTACTTC. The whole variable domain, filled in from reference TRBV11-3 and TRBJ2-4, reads EAGVVQSPRYKIIEKKQPVAFWCNPISGHNTLYWYLQNLGQGPELLIRYENEEAVDDSQLPKDRFSAERLKGVDSTLKIQPAELGDSAVYLCASSPGQGFAKNIQYFGAGTRLSVL.

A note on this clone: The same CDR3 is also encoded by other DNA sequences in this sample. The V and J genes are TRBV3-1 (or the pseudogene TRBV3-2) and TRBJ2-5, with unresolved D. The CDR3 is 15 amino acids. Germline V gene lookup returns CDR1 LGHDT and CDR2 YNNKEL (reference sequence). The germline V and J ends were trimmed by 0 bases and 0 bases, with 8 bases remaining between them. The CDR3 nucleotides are TGTGCCAGCAGCCAAGATGGAGCGCACCAAGAGACCCAGTACTTC. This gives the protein CASSQDGAHQETQYF.

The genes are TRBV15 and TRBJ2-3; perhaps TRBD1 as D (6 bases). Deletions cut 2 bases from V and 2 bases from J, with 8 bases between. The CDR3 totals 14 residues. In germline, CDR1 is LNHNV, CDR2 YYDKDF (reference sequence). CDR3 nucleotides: TGTGCCACCAGCAGACAGGGGTTCACAGATACGCAGTATTTT. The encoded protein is CATSRQGFTDTQYF.

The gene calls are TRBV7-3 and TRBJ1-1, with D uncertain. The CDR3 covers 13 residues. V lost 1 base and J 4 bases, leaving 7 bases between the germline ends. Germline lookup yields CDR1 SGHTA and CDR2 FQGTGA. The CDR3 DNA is TGTGCCAGCAGCTTAATGGAGGGCACTGAAGCTTTCTTT. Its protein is CASSLMEGTEAFF.

In nucleotides, the CDR3 is TGTGCCAGCAGTTTATGGGTGGAGGGTTTGGACACTGAAGCTTTCTTT. Amino acids: CASSLWVEGLDTEAFF. The rearrangement uses TRBV28 and TRBJ1-1; no definite D call. Trimming shortened V by 0 bases and J by 3 bases, and 14 bases separated the two germline ends. The CDR3 extends over 16 amino acids. Per germline, CDR1 MDHEN and CDR2 SYDVKM. Drawing the rest from reference TRBV28 and TRBJ1-1, the complete variable domain is DVKVTQSSRYLVKRTGEKVFLECVQDMDHENMFWYRQDPGLGLRLIYFSYDVKMKEKGDIPEGYSVSREKKERFSLILESASTNQTSMYLCASSLWVEGLDTEAFFGQGTRLTVV.

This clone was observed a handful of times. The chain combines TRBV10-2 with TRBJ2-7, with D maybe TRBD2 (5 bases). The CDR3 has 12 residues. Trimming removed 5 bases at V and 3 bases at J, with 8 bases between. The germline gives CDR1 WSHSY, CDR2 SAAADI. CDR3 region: CASSSSGYEQYF. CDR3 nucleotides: TGCGCCAGCAGTTCGAGCGGCTACGAGCAGTACTTC.

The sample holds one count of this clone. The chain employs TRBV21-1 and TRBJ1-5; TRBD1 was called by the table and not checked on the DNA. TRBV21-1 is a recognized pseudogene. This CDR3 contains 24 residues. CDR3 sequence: CARSKGGGTGRDKGTLYSNQPQHF. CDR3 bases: TGTGCCCGCAGCAAAGGGGGGGGGACAGGAAGAGACAAGGGGACCCTATATAGCAATCAGCCCCAGCATTTT.

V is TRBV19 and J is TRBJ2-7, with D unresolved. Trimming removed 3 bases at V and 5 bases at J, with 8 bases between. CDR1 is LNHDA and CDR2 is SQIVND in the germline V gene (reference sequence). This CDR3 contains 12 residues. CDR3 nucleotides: TGTGCCAGTAGTATCAGAGGTAACGAGCAGTACTTC. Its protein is CASSIRGNEQYF.

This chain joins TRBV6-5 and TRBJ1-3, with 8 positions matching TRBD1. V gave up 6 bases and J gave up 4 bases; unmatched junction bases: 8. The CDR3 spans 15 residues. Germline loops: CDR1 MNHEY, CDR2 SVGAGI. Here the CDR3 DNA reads TGTGCCAGCAGGGGAGGACAGGGAGGAGGAAACACCATATATTTT. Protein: CASRGGQGGGNTIYF.

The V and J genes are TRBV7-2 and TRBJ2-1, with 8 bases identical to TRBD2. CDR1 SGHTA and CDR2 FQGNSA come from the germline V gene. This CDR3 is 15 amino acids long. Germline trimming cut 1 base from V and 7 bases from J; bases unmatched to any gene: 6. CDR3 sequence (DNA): TGTGCCAGCAGCTTAGACAGAGGGACTAGGAATGAGCAGTTCTTC. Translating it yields CASSLDRGTRNEQFF. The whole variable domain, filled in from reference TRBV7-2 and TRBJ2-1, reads GAGVSQSPSNKVTEKGKDVELRCDPISGHTALYWYRQSLGQGLEFLIYFQGNSAPDKSGLPSDRFSAERTGGSVSTLTIQRTQQEDSAVYLCASSLDRGTRNEQFFGPGTRLTVL.

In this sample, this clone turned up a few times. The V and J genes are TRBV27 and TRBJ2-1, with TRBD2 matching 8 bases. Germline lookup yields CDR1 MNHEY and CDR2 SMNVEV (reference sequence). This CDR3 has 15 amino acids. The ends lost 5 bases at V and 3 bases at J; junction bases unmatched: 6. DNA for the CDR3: TGTGCCAGCAGTGGAATAGCGGGGCGCTACAATGAGCAGTTCTTC. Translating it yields CASSGIAGRYNEQFF.

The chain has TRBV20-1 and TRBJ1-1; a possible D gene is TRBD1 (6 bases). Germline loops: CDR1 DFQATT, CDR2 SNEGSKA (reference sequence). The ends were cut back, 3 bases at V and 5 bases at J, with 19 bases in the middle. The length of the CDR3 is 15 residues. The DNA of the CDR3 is TGCAGTGCTAGTGCAACCCCAAACAGGGCAACTGAAGCTTTCTTT. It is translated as CSASATPNRATEAFF.

The CDR3 sequence: CASSQGEVYGYTF. CDR3 DNA sequence: TGTGCCAGCAGCCAAGGGGAGGTTTATGGCTACACCTTC. The chain has TRBV3-1 (or the pseudogene TRBV3-2) and TRBJ1-2; D remains ambiguous. The CDR3 spans 13 residues. Germline V gene sequence: CDR1 LGHDT, CDR2 YNNKEL (reference sequence). Trimming left V 1 base short and J 5 bases short, with 8 bases between.

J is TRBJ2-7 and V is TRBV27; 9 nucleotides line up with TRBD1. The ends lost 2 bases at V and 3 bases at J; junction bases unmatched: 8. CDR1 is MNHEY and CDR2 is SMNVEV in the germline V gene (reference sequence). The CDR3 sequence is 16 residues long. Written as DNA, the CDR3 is TGTGCCAGCAGTTTACCGAAGGGACAGGGCATCTACGAGCAGTACTTC. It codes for CASSLPKGQGIYEQYF.

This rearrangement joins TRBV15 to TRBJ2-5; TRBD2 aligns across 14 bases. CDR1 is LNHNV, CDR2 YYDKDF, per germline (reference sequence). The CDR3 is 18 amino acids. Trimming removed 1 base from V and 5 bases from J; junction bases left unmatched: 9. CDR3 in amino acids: CATSRGTSGGIRSETQYF. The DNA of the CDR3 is TGTGCCACCAGCAGAGGGACTAGCGGGGGGATAAGATCGGAGACCCAGTACTTC.

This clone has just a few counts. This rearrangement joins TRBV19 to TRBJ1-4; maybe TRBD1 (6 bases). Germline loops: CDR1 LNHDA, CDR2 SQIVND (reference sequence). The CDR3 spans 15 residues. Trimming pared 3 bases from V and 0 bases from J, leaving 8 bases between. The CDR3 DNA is TGTGCCAGTAGTATTGGACAGACAACTAATGAAAAACTGTTTTTT. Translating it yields CASSIGQTTNEKLFF.

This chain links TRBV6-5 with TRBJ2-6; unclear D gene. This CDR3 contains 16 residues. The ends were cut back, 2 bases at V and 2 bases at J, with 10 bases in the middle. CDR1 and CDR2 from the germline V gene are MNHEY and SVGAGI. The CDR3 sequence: CASSYEFPAGANVLTF. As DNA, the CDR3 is TGTGCCAGCAGTTACGAATTTCCGGCTGGGGCCAACGTCCTGACTTTC.

The CDR3 nucleotides read TGTGCCAGCAGTGATACGGGGGGTGCGAACACCGGGGAGCTGTTTTTT. Protein: CASSDTGGANTGELFF. V is TRBV25-1 and J is TRBJ2-2; 7 positions match TRBD2. The CDR3 spans 16 residues. V shed 3 bases, J shed 0 bases, and the junction held 4 bases outside the gene matches. Per the germline V gene, CDR1 is MGHDK and CDR2 is SYGVNS.

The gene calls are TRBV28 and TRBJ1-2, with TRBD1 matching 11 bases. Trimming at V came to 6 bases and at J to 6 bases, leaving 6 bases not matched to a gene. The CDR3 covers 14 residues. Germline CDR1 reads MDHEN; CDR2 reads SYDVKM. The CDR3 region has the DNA TGTGCCAGCAGAGAACTGGGACAGGGGGATGGCTACACCTTC. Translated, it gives CASRELGQGDGYTF.

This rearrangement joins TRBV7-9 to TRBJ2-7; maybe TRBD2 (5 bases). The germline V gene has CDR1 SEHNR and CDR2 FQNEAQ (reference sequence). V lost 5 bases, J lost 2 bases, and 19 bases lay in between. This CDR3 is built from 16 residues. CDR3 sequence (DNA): TGTGCCAGCAGCATCCTTGGGCCACCAGCGGCCTACGAGCAGTACTTC. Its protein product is CASSILGPPAAYEQYF.

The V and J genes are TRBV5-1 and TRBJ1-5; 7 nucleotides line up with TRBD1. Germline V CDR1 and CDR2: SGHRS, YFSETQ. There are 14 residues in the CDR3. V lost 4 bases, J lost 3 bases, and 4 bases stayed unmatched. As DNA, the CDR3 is TGCGCCAGCAGCGAGGGACAGCCCAATCAGCCCCAGCATTTT. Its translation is CASSEGQPNQPQHF.

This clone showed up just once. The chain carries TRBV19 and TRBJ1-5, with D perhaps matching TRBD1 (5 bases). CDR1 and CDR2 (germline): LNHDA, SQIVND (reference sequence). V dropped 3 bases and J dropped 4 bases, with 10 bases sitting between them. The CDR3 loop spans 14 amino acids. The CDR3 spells CASSIREINQPQHF. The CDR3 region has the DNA TGTGCCAGTAGTATCAGGGAAATTAATCAGCCCCAGCATTTT.

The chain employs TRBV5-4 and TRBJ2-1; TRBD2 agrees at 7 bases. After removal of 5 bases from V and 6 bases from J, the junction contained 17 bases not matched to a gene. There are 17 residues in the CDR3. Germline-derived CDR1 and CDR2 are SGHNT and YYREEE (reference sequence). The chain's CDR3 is CASSTTPTSRILNEQFF. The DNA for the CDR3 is TGTGCCAGCAGTACCACTCCGACTAGCCGTATCCTCAATGAGCAGTTCTTC.